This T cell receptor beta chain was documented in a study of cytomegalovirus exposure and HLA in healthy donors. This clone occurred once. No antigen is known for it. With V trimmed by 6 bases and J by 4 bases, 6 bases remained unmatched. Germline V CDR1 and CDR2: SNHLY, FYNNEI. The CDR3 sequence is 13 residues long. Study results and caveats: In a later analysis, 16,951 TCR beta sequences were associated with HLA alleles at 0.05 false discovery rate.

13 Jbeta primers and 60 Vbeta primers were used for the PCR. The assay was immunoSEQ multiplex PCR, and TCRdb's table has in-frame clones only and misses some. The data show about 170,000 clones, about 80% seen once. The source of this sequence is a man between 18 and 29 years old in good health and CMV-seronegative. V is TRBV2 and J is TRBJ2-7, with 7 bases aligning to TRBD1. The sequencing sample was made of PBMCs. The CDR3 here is CASSLSGQYEQYF. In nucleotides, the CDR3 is TGTGCCAGCAGCTTATCGGGACAGTACGAGCAGTACTTC.